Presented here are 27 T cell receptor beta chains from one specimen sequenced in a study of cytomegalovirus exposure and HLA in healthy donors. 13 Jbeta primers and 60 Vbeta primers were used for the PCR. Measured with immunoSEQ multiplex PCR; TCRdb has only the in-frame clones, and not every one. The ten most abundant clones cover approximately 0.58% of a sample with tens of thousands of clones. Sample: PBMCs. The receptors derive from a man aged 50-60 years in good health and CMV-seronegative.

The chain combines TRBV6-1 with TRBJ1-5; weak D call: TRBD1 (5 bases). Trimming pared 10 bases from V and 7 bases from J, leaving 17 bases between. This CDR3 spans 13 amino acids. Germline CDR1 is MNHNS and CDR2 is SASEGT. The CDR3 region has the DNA TGTGCCACGGGGGGACCATACAAGCAGCCCCAGCATTTT. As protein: CATGGPYKQPQHF.

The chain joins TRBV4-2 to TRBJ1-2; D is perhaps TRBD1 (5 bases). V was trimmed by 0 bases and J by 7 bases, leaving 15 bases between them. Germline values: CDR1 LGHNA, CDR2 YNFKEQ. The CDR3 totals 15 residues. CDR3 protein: CASSQDGRVEVGYTF. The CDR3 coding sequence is TGTGCCAGCAGCCAAGATGGCAGGGTGGAAGTTGGCTACACCTTC.

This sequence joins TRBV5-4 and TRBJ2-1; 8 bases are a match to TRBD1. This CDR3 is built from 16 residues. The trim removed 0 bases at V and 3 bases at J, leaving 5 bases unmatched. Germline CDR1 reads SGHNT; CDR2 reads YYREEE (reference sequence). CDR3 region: CASSLVAGTGYNEQFF. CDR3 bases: TGTGCCAGCAGCTTGGTAGCTGGGACAGGCTACAATGAGCAGTTCTTC.

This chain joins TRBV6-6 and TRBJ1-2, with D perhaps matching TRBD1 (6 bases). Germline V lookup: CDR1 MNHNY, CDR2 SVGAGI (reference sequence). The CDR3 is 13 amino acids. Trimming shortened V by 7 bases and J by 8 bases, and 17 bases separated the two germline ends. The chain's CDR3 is CASKRSRGGGYTF. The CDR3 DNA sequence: TGTGCCAGCAAGAGATCTAGGGGGGGAGGCTACACCTTC.

The CDR3 DNA reads as TGTGCCAGCTCACGCACTAGGGACACTGAAGCTTTCTTT. This codes for CASSRTRDTEAFF. This sequence joins TRBV18 and TRBJ1-1; D ambiguous. V gave up 4 bases and J gave up 3 bases, with 9 bases separating them. Germline CDR1 KGHSH, CDR2 LQKENI. The CDR3 covers 13 residues. The whole variable domain, filled in from reference TRBV18 and TRBJ1-1, reads NAGVMQNPRHLVRRRGQEARLRCSPMKGHSHVYWYRQLPEEGLKFMVYLQKENIIDESGMPKERFSAEFPKEGPSILRIQQVVRGDSAAYFCASSRTRDTEAFFGQGTRLTVV.

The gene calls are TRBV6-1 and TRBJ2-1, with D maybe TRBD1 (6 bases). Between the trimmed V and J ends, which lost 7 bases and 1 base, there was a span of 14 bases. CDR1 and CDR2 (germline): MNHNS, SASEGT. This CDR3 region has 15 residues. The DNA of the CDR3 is TGTGCCAGCACCGCTACGACAGGATCCTACAATGAGCAGTTCTTC. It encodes CASTATTGSYNEQFF.

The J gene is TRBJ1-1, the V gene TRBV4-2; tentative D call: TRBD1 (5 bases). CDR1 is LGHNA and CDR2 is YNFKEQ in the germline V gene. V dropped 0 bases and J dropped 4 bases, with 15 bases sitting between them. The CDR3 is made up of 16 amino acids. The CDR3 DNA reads TGTGCCAGCAGCCAAGAATTCTGGCAGGGTGTCACTGAAGCTTTCTTT. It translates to CASSQEFWQGVTEAFF.

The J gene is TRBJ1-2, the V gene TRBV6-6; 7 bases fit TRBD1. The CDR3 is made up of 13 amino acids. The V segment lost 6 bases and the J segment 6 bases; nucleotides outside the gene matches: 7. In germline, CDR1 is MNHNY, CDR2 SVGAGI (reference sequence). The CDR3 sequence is CASSRDREDGYTF. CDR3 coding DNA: TGTGCCAGCAGCCGCGACAGGGAAGATGGCTACACCTTC.

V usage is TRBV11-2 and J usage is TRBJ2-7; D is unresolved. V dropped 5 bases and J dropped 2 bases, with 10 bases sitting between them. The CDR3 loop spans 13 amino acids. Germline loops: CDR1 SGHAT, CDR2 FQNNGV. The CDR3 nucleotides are TGTGCCAGCAGCCCAACAGAGCCCTACGAGCAGTACTTC. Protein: CASSPTEPYEQYF.

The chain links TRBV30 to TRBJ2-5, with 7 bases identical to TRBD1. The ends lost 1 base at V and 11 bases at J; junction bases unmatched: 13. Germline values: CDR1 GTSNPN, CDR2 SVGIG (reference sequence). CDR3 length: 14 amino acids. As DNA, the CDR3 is TGTGCCTGGAGTGAGTTAAGACAGGGTGTCAAGCAGTACTTC. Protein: CAWSELRQGVKQYF.

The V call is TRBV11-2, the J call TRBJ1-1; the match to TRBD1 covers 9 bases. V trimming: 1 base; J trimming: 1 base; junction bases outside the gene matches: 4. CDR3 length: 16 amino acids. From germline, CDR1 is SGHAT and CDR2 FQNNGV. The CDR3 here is CASSLVPGQGNTEAFF. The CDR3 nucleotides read TGTGCCAGCAGCTTAGTTCCGGGACAGGGGAACACTGAAGCTTTCTTT.

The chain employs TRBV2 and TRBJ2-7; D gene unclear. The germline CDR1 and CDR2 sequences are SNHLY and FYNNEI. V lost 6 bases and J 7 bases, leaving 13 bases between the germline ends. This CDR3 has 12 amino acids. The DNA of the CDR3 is TGTGCCAGCAGGACCGTCGGGTCGGAGCAGTACTTC. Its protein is CASRTVGSEQYF.

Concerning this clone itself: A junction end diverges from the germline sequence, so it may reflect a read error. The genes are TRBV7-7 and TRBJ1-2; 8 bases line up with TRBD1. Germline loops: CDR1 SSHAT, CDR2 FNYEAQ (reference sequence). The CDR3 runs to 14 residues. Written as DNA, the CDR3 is TGTGCTAGCAGCCTCCGCAGGGGGCTCTATGGCTACACCTTC. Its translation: CASSLRRGLYGYTF.

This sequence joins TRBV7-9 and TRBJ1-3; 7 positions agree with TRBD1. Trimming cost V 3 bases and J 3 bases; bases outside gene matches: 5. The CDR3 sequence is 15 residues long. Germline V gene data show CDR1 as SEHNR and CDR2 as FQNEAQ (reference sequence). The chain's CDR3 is CASSLTGIGGNTIYF. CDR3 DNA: TGTGCCAGCAGCTTGACAGGGATCGGTGGAAACACCATATATTTT.

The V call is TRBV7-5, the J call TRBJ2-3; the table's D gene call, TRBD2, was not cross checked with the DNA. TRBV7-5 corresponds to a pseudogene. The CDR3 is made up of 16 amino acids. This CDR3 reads CARSPRRTPCLDTQYF. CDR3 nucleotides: TGTGCCAGATCCCCCCGGAGGACCCCTTGCTTAGATACGCAGTATTTT.

The CDR3 protein is CAISKITGQGNSPLHF. CDR3 DNA sequence: TGTGCCATCAGTAAGATAACTGGACAGGGAAATTCACCCCTCCACTTT. The genes are TRBV10-3 and TRBJ1-6, with TRBD1 identical over 8 bases. The germline V gene encodes CDR1 ENHRY and CDR2 SYGVKD. The CDR3 covers 16 residues. After removal of 5 bases from V and 7 bases from J, the junction contained 10 bases not matched to a gene.

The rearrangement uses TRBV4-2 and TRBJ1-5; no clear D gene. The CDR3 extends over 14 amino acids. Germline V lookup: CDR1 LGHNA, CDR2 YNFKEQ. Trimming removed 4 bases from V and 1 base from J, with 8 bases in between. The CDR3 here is CASSPTGSNQPQHF. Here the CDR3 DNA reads TGTGCCAGCAGCCCGACCGGGAGCAATCAGCCCCAGCATTTT.

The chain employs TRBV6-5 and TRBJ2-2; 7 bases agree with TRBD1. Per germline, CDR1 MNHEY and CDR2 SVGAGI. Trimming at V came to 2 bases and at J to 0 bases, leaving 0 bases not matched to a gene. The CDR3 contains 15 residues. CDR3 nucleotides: TGTGCCAGCAGTTACGGGACAGCGAACACCGGGGAGCTGTTTTTT. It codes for CASSYGTANTGELFF.

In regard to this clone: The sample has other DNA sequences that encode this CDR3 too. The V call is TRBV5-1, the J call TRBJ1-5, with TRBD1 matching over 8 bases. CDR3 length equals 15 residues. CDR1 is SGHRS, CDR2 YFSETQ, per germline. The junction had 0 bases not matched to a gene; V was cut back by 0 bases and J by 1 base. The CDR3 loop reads CASSLGQGSNQPQHF. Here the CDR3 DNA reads TGCGCCAGCAGCTTGGGACAGGGGAGCAATCAGCCCCAGCATTTT.

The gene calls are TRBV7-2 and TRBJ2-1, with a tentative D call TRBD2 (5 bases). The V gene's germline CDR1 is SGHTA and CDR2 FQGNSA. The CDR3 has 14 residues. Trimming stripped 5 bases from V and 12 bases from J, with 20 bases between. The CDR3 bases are TGTGCCAGCAGCAGGGAGAACCGACCATGGGGGCAGTTCTTC. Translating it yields CASSRENRPWGQFF.

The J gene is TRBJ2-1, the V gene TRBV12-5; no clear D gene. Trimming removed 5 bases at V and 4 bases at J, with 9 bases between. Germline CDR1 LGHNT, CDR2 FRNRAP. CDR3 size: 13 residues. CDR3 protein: CASGPDSYNEQFF. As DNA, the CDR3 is TGTGCTAGTGGTCCTGACTCGTACAATGAGCAGTTCTTC.

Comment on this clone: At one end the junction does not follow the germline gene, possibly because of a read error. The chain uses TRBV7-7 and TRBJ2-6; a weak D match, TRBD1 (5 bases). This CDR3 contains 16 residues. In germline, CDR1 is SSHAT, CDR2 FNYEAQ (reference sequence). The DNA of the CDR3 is TGTGCTAGCAGCCCTAGACAGCCCTCTGGGGCCAACGTCCTGACTTTC. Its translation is CASSPRQPSGANVLTF. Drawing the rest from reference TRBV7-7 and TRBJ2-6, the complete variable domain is GAGVSQSPRYKVTKRGQDVTLRCDPISSHATLYWYQQALGQGPEFLTYFNYEAQPDKSGLPSDRFSAERPEGSISTLTIQRTEQRDSAMYRCASSPRQPSGANVLTFGAGSRLTVL.

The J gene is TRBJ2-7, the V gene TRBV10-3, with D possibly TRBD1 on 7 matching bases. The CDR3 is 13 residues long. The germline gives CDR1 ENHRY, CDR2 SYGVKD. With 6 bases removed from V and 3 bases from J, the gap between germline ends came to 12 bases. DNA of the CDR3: TGTGCCATCAGGACAGGGAGGAACTACGAGCAGTACTTC. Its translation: CAIRTGRNYEQYF.

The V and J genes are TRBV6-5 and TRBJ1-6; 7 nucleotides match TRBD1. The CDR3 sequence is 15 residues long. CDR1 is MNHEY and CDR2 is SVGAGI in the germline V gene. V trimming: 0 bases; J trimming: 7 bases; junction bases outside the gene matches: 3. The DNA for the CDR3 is TGTGCCAGCAGTTACTCGGAGGGGGCGAATTCACCCCTCCACTTT. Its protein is CASSYSEGANSPLHF.

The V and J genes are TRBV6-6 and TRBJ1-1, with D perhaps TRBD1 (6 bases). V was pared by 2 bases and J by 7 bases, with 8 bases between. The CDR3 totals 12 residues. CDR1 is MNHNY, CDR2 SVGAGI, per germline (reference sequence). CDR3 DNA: TGTGCCAGCAGTTACACGACAGGTGAAGCTTTCTTT. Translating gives CASSYTTGEAFF.

The CDR3 loop is CASSPGSDTQYF. The CDR3 DNA reads as TGTGCCAGCAGTCCGGGGTCAGATACGCAGTATTTT. The genes are TRBV25-1 and TRBJ2-3, with a weak D call TRBD2 (5 bases). CDR1 and CDR2 from the germline V gene are MGHDK and SYGVNS. V was shortened by 5 bases and J by 4 bases, with 7 bases between the two germline ends. CDR3 length equals 12 residues.

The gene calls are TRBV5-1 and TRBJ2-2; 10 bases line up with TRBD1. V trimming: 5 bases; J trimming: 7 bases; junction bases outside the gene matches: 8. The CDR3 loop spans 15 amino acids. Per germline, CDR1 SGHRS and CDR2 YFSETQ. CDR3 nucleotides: TGCGCCAGCAGGTCGACAGGGGGCGTTAGCGGGGAGCTGTTTTTT. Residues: CASRSTGGVSGELFF.